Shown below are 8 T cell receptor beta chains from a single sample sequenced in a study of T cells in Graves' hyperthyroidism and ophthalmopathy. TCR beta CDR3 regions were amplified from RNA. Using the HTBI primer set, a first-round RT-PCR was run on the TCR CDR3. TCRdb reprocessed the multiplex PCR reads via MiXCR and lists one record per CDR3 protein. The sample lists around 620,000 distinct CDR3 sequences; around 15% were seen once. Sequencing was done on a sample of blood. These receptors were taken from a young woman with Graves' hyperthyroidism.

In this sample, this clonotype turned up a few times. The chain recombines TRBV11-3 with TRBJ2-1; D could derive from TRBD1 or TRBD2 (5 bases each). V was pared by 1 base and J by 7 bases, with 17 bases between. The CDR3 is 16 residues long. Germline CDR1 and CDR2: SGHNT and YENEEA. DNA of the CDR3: TGTGCCAGCAGCTTAGGAGGGGCAGGGTTCCAAAATGAGCAGTTCTTC. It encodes CASSLGGAGFQNEQFF.

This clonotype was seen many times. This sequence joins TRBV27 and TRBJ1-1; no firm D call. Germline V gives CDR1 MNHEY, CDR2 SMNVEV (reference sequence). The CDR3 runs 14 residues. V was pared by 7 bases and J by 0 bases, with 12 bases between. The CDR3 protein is CASKPVLVNTEAFF. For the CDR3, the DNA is TGTGCCAGCAAGCCGGTCTTGGTGAACACTGAAGCTTTCTTT.

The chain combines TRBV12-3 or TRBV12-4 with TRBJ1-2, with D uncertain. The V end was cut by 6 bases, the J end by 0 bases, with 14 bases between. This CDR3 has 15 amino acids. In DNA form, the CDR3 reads TGTGCCAGCAGACCCGAAACGATAACTAACTATGGCTACACCTTC. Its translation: CASRPETITNYGYTF.

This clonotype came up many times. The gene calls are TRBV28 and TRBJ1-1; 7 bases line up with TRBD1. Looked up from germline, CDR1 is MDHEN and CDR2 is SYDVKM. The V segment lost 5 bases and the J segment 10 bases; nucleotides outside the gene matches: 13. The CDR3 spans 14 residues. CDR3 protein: CASSPTTGIDGAFF. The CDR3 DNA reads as TGTGCCAGCAGTCCGACGACAGGGATTGATGGAGCTTTCTTT.

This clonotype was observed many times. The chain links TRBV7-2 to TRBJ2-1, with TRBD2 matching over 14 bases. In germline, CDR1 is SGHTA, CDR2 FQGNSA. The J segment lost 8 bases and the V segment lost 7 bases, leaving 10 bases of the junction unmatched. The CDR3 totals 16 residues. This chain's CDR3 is CASTYLPGLAGDEQFF. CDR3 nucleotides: TGTGCCAGCACCTACTTGCCGGGACTAGCGGGAGATGAGCAGTTCTTC. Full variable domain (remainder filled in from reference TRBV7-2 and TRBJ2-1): GAGVSQSPSNKVTEKGKDVELRCDPISGHTALYWYRQSLGQGLEFLIYFQGNSAPDKSGLPSDRFSAERTGGSVSTLTIQRTQQEDSAVYLCASTYLPGLAGDEQFFGPGTRLTVL.

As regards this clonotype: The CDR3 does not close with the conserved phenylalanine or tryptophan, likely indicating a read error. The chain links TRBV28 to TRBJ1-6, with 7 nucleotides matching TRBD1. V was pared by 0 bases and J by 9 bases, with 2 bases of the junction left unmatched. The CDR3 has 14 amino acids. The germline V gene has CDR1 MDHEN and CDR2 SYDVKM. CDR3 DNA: TGTGCCAGCAGTTTATGGAGGGGGCTTTCACCCCTCCACCTT. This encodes CASSLWRGLSPLHL.

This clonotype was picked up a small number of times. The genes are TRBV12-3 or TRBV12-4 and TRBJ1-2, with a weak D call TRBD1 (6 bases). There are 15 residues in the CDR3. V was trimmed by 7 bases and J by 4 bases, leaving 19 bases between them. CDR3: CASTGFFEGVYGYTF. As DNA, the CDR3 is TGTGCCAGCACCGGGTTCTTCGAGGGGGTCTATGGCTACACCTTC.

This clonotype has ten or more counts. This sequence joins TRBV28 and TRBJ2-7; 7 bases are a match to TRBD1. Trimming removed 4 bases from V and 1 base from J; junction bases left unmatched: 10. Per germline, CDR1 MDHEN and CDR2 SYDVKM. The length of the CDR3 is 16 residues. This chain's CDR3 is CASSSPQDRRSYEQYF. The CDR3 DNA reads TGTGCCAGCAGTTCCCCCCAGGACAGGAGGTCCTACGAGCAGTACTTC.